Below are 20 T cell receptor beta chains sequenced from a single sample in a study of cytomegalovirus exposure and HLA in healthy donors (TCRdb year 2017). Library preparation was by the immunoSEQ multiplex PCR assay. A mixture of 60 forward primers for TCR Vbeta segments and 13 reverse primers for TCR Jbeta segments was used in the multiplex PCR. Sourced from immuneACCESS, this table was stored by TCRdb with only in-frame sequences that have V and J called. A share of the clones is absent; for the studies checked, an unresolved V gene accounts for under half, and the remainder has no known explanation. The sample table records about 160,000 clones; around 77% of these occur just once. Around 1.5% of the sample belongs to the ten largest clones. What was sequenced was PBMCs. These receptors were collected from a woman between 25 and 40 years old in good health and CMV-seronegative.

This chain connects TRBV28 to TRBJ2-5; TRBD1 agrees at 9 bases. This CDR3 comprises 15 residues. The ends lost 5 bases at V and 10 bases at J; junction bases unmatched: 14. CDR1 is MDHEN, CDR2 SYDVKM, per germline. DNA for the CDR3: TGTGCCAGCAGTGGACAGGGGCTGGATTTTGGGGTCCAGTACTTC. As protein: CASSGQGLDFGVQYF.

The chain is built from TRBV6-1 and TRBJ2-2; TRBD2 matches at 11 bases. V was pared by 5 bases and J by 4 bases, with 3 bases of the junction left unmatched. This CDR3 comprises 15 residues. Germline CDR1 and CDR2: MNHNS and SASEGT. CDR3 in DNA: TGTGCCAGCAGTAGACTAGCGGGGCTCACCGGGGAGCTGTTTTTT. Residues: CASSRLAGLTGELFF.

The J gene is TRBJ2-5, the V gene TRBV7-9, with 9 positions matching TRBD1. Per germline, CDR1 SEHNR and CDR2 FQNEAQ (reference sequence). CDR3 length: 16 residues. Germline trimming cut 5 bases from V and 5 bases from J; bases unmatched to any gene: 12. The CDR3 sequence: CASSAQLGQGFETQYF. Here the CDR3 DNA reads TGTGCCAGCAGCGCACAACTGGGACAGGGCTTTGAGACCCAGTACTTC.

This rearrangement joins TRBV12-5 to TRBJ2-7, with TRBD1 as a possible D gene (6 bases). Per germline, CDR1 LGHNT and CDR2 FRNRAP. CDR3 length: 15 residues. V shed 5 bases and J shed 4 bases, with 18 bases lying between them. The CDR3 here is CASGPGVFRLYEQYF. CDR3 sequence (DNA): TGTGCTAGTGGTCCAGGGGTTTTCAGGTTATACGAGCAGTACTTC.

The gene calls are TRBV7-2 and TRBJ2-3, with 7 positions matching TRBD2. CDR3 length equals 16 residues. The J segment lost 11 bases and the V segment lost 0 bases, leaving 14 bases of the junction unmatched. Germline V gene lookup returns CDR1 SGHTA and CDR2 FQGNSA. This CDR3 is CASSLALSGTSWKQYF. The CDR3 DNA reads as TGTGCCAGCAGCTTAGCGCTAAGCGGGACCTCGTGGAAGCAGTATTTT. Supplemented by reference TRBV7-2 and TRBJ2-3, the full variable domain reads GAGVSQSPSNKVTEKGKDVELRCDPISGHTALYWYRQSLGQGLEFLIYFQGNSAPDKSGLPSDRFSAERTGGSVSTLTIQRTQQEDSAVYLCASSLALSGTSWKQYFGPGTRLTVL.

The V gene is TRBV5-1, the J gene TRBJ2-1; TRBD1 aligns across 10 bases. The germline V gene encodes CDR1 SGHRS and CDR2 YFSETQ. V was pared by 0 bases and J by 6 bases, with 3 bases of the junction left unmatched. CDR3 length equals 15 residues. The CDR3 sequence is CASSLGTGGGNEQFF. The CDR3 DNA sequence: TGCGCCAGCAGCTTGGGGACAGGGGGTGGCAATGAGCAGTTCTTC.

The rearrangement uses TRBV10-3 and TRBJ1-1; 10 bases match TRBD1. This CDR3 spans 14 amino acids. V shed 11 bases, J shed 0 bases, and the junction held 6 bases outside the gene matches. CDR1 is ENHRY, CDR2 SYGVKD, per germline. The CDR3 here is CAAGTGAMNTEAFF. In nucleotides, the CDR3 is TGTGCCGCAGGGACAGGGGCCATGAACACTGAAGCTTTCTTT.

This clone appeared a few times. The V call is TRBV5-5, the J call TRBJ2-7; no clear D gene. V shed 7 bases and J shed 2 bases, with 7 bases lying between them. The germline V gene has CDR1 SGHKS and CDR2 YYEKEE (reference sequence). This CDR3 spans 11 amino acids. CDR3 sequence: CASRGTYEQYF. The CDR3 bases are TGTGCCAGCCGAGGAACCTACGAGCAGTACTTC.

The rearrangement links TRBV7-9 to TRBJ1-5, with D maybe TRBD1 (6 bases). The germline gives CDR1 SEHNR, CDR2 FQNEAQ (reference sequence). CDR3 size: 18 residues. The V and J ends lost 5 bases and 1 base respectively, with 21 bases between them. CDR3 amino acids: CASSLTLGGGGSNQPQHF. The CDR3 DNA is TGTGCCAGCAGCCTCACTTTGGGGGGGGGCGGAAGCAATCAGCCCCAGCATTTT.

The V and J genes are TRBV9 and TRBJ1-6, with D possibly TRBD1 on 6 matching bases. The V gene lost 4 bases and the J gene lost 15 bases, with 14 bases spanning the gap. Per the germline V gene, CDR1 is SGDLS and CDR2 is YYNGEE. CDR3 length equals 12 residues. CDR3 region: CASSPLQGGLHF. The CDR3 bases are TGTGCCAGCAGCCCCCTACAGGGCGGCCTCCACTTT.

V is TRBV7-2 and J is TRBJ1-6, with 7 bases lining up with TRBD1. The CDR3 sequence is 14 residues long. With 7 bases clipped from V and 5 bases from J, the junction kept 5 bases outside the gene matches. From germline, CDR1 is SGHTA and CDR2 FQGNSA. CDR3 in DNA: TGTGCCAGCACTACGGGACAGCATAATTCACCCCTCCACTTT. Its translation: CASTTGQHNSPLHF.

The rearrangement uses TRBV2 and TRBJ2-7; D gene ambiguous. V lost 8 bases and J lost 0, with 17 bases in between. This CDR3 spans 15 amino acids. Per germline, CDR1 SNHLY and CDR2 FYNNEI. The CDR3 spells CASALQDPLSYEQYF. DNA of the CDR3: TGTGCCAGCGCACTCCAGGATCCCCTCTCCTACGAGCAGTACTTC.

The V gene is TRBV10-1, the J gene TRBJ1-5; possibly TRBD1 for D (6 bases). The CDR3 is 14 amino acids. CDR1 WNHNN and CDR2 SYGVQD come from the germline V gene (reference sequence). CDR3: CGKTGGLNNQPQHF. The CDR3 DNA follows: TGCGGTAAGACGGGGGGCTTGAACAATCAGCCCCAGCATTTT.

The chain links TRBV28 to TRBJ1-1, with D perhaps matching TRBD1 (6 bases). The ends were cut back, 7 bases at V and 1 base at J, with 10 bases in the middle. This CDR3 contains 13 residues. CDR1 and CDR2 (germline): MDHEN, SYDVKM. Here the CDR3 DNA reads TGTGCCAGCATTGGCAGGGGGAACACTGAAGCTTTCTTT. Translating it yields CASIGRGNTEAFF. The variable domain in full, with the rest retrieved from reference TRBV28 and TRBJ1-1, is DVKVTQSSRYLVKRTGEKVFLECVQDMDHENMFWYRQDPGLGLRLIYFSYDVKMKEKGDIPEGYSVSREKKERFSLILESASTNQTSMYLCASIGRGNTEAFFGQGTRLTVV.

The chain joins TRBV2 to TRBJ1-4, with D uncertain. V lost 4 bases to trimming and J lost 7 bases, with 13 bases between them. This CDR3 comprises 14 residues. Germline CDR1 reads SNHLY; CDR2 reads FYNNEI. CDR3 in DNA: TGTGCCAGCAGTGGTGAGACAATACTTGAAAAACTGTTTTTT. Protein product: CASSGETILEKLFF.

In DNA, the CDR3 is TGTGCCAGCAGCTTAAGGGGAGGAGGGGACATTCAGTACTTC. Protein: CASSLRGGGDIQYF. This chain uses TRBV13 with TRBJ2-4; D may be TRBD2 (6 bases). Deletions cut 2 bases from V and 8 bases from J, with 13 bases between. The CDR3 contains 14 residues. Germline assignment: CDR1 PRHDT and CDR2 FYEKMQ (reference sequence).

The V gene is TRBV5-1, the J gene TRBJ1-1; TRBD1 might be the D (5 bases). The V end was cut by 1 base, the J end by 4 bases, with 8 bases between. Germline loops: CDR1 SGHRS, CDR2 YFSETQ. The CDR3 length is 13 residues. The CDR3 reads CASSLMGGTEAFF. The CDR3 coding sequence is TGCGCCAGCAGCTTGATGGGGGGCACTGAAGCTTTCTTT.

This clone was seen a few times. The chain employs TRBV28 and TRBJ2-2, with 8 bases that match TRBD2. CDR1 is MDHEN, CDR2 SYDVKM, per germline. The CDR3 has 15 residues. With 8 bases clipped from V and 2 bases from J, the junction kept 7 bases outside the gene matches. The CDR3 loop is CASQFSGGNTGELFF. CDR3 DNA: TGTGCCAGCCAATTCAGCGGGGGTAACACCGGGGAGCTGTTTTTT.

The chain recombines TRBV7-9 with TRBJ2-5; no definite D call. This CDR3 contains 13 residues. Trimming removed 3 bases at V and 3 bases at J, with 8 bases between. The germline V gene encodes CDR1 SEHNR and CDR2 FQNEAQ (reference sequence). For the CDR3, the DNA is TGTGCCAGCAGCTTGACTGGAGAAGAGACCCAGTACTTC. It yields the protein CASSLTGEETQYF.

The CDR3 DNA sequence: TGTGCCAGCAGTGTCCTATCTGAAGCTTTCTTT. The encoded protein is CASSVLSEAFF. The V and J genes are TRBV2 and TRBJ1-1; D is uncertain. Germline CDR1 and CDR2: SNHLY and FYNNEI. The germline V and J ends were trimmed by 4 bases and 6 bases, with 6 bases remaining between them. The CDR3 length is 11 residues.